Listed below are T cell receptor beta chains from one sample, sequenced in a study of blood T cell repertoires in COVID-19. Profiled with immunoSEQ multiplex PCR; TCRdb holds only in-frame clones, not every one. This table holds under 200,000 clones, roughly four fifths found once. The sequencing sample was made of PBMCs or T cells enriched from blood (not recorded which). The receptors derive from a man aged 45-60 years who had recovered from COVID-19. Both conserved end residues are part of each CDR3. The D gene is left open where the match is weak. Clone size is given for some rows only: seen once, a few or many times, or a class if the clone is expanded.

V	D	J	size	CDR3	DNA
TRBV29-1	TRBD2	TRBJ2-1	.	CSVEKGLAEYNEQFF	TGCAGCGTTGAGAAGGGGCTAGCGGAATACAATGAGCAGTTCTTC
TRBV7-2	.	TRBJ2-5	.	CASSIPGRQETQYF	TGTGCCAGCAGCATACCGGGGAGGCAAGAGACCCAGTACTTC
TRBV7-3	.	TRBJ1-6	.	CASSSGSGSPLHF	TGTGCCAGCAGCTCAGGGTCGGGTTCACCCCTCCACTTT
TRBV9	TRBD2	TRBJ2-7	.	CASSPSSGQGAYEQYF	TGTGCCAGCAGCCCGAGTAGCGGGCAGGGAGCCTACGAGCAGTACTTC
TRBV5-1	TRBD2	TRBJ2-5	.	CASSKAGAGETQYF	TGCGCCAGCAGCAAAGCGGGGGCCGGAGAGACCCAGTACTTC
TRBV2	.	TRBJ2-5	.	CASNLGPQETQYF	TGTGCCAGCAATCTGGGCCCACAAGAGACCCAGTACTTC
TRBV4-1	TRBD2	TRBJ2-1	.	CASSHAAGGLDNEQFF	TGCGCCAGCAGCCATGCAGCGGGGGGGCTTGACAATGAGCAGTTCTTC
TRBV5-4	.	TRBJ2-1	.	CASSLGGLYNEQFF	TGTGCCAGCAGCTTGGGTGGACTCTACAATGAGCAGTTCTTC
TRBV5-1	.	TRBJ2-7	.	CASTPAGQYEQYF	TGCGCCAGCACCCCAGCGGGACAATACGAGCAGTACTTC
TRBV6-6	TRBD2	TRBJ2-7	.	CASSRSPLAGGPGEQYF	TGTGCCAGCAGTCGATCGCCGCTAGCGGGAGGGCCGGGCGAGCAGTACTTC
TRBV3-1/TRBV3-2	.	TRBJ2-5	.	CASSPLDYSETQYF	TGTGCCAGCAGCCCTCTTGACTACTCAGAGACCCAGTACTTC
TRBV28	.	TRBJ1-6	.	CASSLVQAYNSPLHF	TGTGCCAGCAGTTTGGTGCAGGCCTATAATTCACCCCTCCACTTT
TRBV9	.	TRBJ1-2	.	CASRGGRDRFYGYTF	TGTGCCAGCAGGGGGGGGAGGGACCGCTTTTATGGCTACACCTTC
TRBV19	TRBD2	TRBJ2-5	.	CASTSSGSFTETQYF	TGTGCCAGCACCTCGAGCGGGAGTTTCACGGAGACCCAGTACTTC
TRBV3-1/TRBV3-2	.	TRBJ1-3	.	CVSSQAGESGTIYF	TGTGTCAGCAGCCAAGCAGGGGAGAGTGGCACCATATATTTT
TRBV7-9	.	TRBJ2-5	.	CASSSRGADQETQYF	TGTGCCAGCAGCTCACGGGGGGCGGACCAAGAGACCCAGTACTTC
TRBV3-1/TRBV3-2	.	TRBJ1-2	.	CASSQAQIHGYTF	TGTGCCAGCAGCCAAGCACAAATTCATGGCTACACCTTC
TRBV3-1/TRBV3-2	.	TRBJ1-6	few	CASSHQLPGHPDWALHF	TGTGCCAGCAGCCATCAGTTGCCGGGACACCCCGATTGGGCCCTCCACTTT
TRBV11-2	.	TRBJ2-7	.	CASSLRGWEQYF	TGTGCCAGCAGCTTAAGAGGGTGGGAGCAGTACTTC
TRBV10-3	TRBD1	TRBJ2-7	.	CAIRSDRGDSYEQYF	TGTGCCATCAGGTCAGACAGGGGCGACTCCTACGAGCAGTACTTC
TRBV19	TRBD2	TRBJ2-7	.	CASSRGTSRHYEQYF	TGTGCCAGTAGCCGAGGGACTAGCAGACACTACGAGCAGTACTTC
TRBV6-6	TRBD2	TRBJ2-3	.	CASSRLALKDTQYF	TGTGCCAGCAGTAGACTAGCGTTGAAAGATACGCAGTATTTT
TRBV12-3/TRBV12-4	.	TRBJ2-5	.	CASRREETQYF	TGTGCCAGCAGGCGAGAAGAGACCCAGTACTTC
TRBV19	.	TRBJ1-1	.	CASSARGQGGTEAFF	TGTGCCAGTAGTGCCAGGGGCCAGGGTGGCACTGAAGCTTTCTTT
TRBV25-1	.	TRBJ1-1	.	CASSDRVDTEAFF	TGTGCCAGCAGTGACAGGGTAGACACTGAAGCTTTCTTT
TRBV19	TRBD1	TRBJ2-4	.	CASWGTGLAKNIQYF	TGTGCCAGCTGGGGGACAGGGCTAGCCAAAAACATTCAGTACTTC
TRBV30	TRBD2	TRBJ2-5	.	CAHAGGGQETQYF	TGTGCCCATGCGGGGGGCGGGCAAGAGACCCAGTACTTC